This TCR beta chain was profiled in a study of cytomegalovirus exposure and HLA in healthy donors. Notes on the study in general: Immune exposure information available was restricted to CMV serostatus.

Use of 60 Vbeta and 13 Jbeta primers characterized the PCR. Libraries were prepared by immunoSEQ multiplex PCR; TCRdb keeps only in-frame clonotypes and omits some of them. The sample includes 85,000 to 100,000 clones, nearly 80% seen only once; the top ten take 3.5% to 4%. This clone has a handful of counts. What it recognizes is unknown. V lost 5 bases to trimming and J lost 3 bases, with 8 bases between them. The CDR3 is 13 amino acids. In germline, CDR1 is LGHNT, CDR2 FRNRAP. The sequence was collected from a middle-aged woman in good health and CMV-seronegative. The chain is built from TRBV12-5 and TRBJ1-3; D unclear. Sequenced input: PBMCs. The CDR3 DNA sequence: TGTGCTAGTGGTACCGACAATGGAAACACCATATATTTT. Its translation is CASGTDNGNTIYF.